By proportion, the clone carrying this TCR beta chain is medium-sized. The antigen remains undetermined. Study conclusions and caveats: Tumor memory CD4+ T cell TCR gene usage was found to cluster with blood and lymph node memory CD4+ cells and with lymph node naive CD4+ cells. Greatest tumor Treg TCR overlap was with tumor naive CD4+ cells.

TCRdb processed the 5' RACE reads anew with MiXCR; each CDR3 protein has one entry. The sample includes roughly 9,400 distinct CDR3 sequences, roughly 16% of them seen just once. The sample was memory CD4+ T cells sorted from blood. Documented subset: memory CD4+ T cells, CD4+CD45RO+CD25-. This clonotype was obtained from a female donor with breast cancer.

CDR3 DNA: TGTGCCAGCAGCGCGGGACTAGCCTCAGATACGCAGTATTTT. Translated, it gives CASSAGLASDTQYF. The chain combines TRBV7-3 with TRBJ2-3, with 9 bases identical to TRBD2. The CDR3 totals 14 residues. Trimming cost V 5 bases and J 4 bases; bases outside gene matches: 4. CDR1 is SGHTA and CDR2 is FQGTGA in the germline V gene.